The rows below give T cell receptor beta chains drawn from one sample of a study of blood T cells in healthy people across ages. TCRdb processed the 5' RACE reads anew with MiXCR; each CDR3 protein has one entry. Of some 290,000 distinct CDR3 sequences in the sample, 25% to 30% were seen once. Sample: blood. The receptors come from a woman in her 70s in good health. Both conserved end residues are part of each CDR3. Fields, in order: V gene, clone size, J gene, D gene, CDR3 DNA, CDR3 protein. D genes are given only for firm matches. Some rows have no size entry. The others give once, few or many, or a class for an expanded clone.

V gene: TRBV4-1; clone size: -; J gene: TRBJ2-1; D gene: -; CDR3 DNA: TGCGCCAGCAGCTACAACTTAGCGAACCCCTACAATGAGCAGTTCTTC; CDR3 protein: CASSYNLANPYNEQFF
V gene: TRBV7-2; clone size: once; J gene: TRBJ2-5; D gene: -; CDR3 DNA: TGTGCCAGCAGCTCGGGACTTTCTCAAGAGACCCAGTACTTC; CDR3 protein: CASSSGLSQETQYF
V gene: TRBV2; clone size: few; J gene: TRBJ2-7; D gene: -; CDR3 DNA: TGTGCCAGCAGCGTGACCCCCTACGAGCAGTACTTC; CDR3 protein: CASSVTPYEQYF
V gene: TRBV4-3; clone size: -; J gene: TRBJ1-2; D gene: -; CDR3 DNA: TGCGCCAGCAGCCAAGATTTGGGCGTGGGTGGCTACACCTTC; CDR3 protein: CASSQDLGVGGYTF
V gene: TRBV3-1; clone size: -; J gene: TRBJ2-3; D gene: -; CDR3 DNA: TGTGCCAGCAGGCGACAGGCAACAGATACGCAGTATTTT; CDR3 protein: CASRRQATDTQYF
V gene: TRBV12-3/TRBV12-4; clone size: few; J gene: TRBJ2-7; D gene: -; CDR3 DNA: TGTGCCAGCAGTTTCAGACGAGAGCCAGACGAGCAGTACTTC; CDR3 protein: CASSFRREPDEQYF
V gene: TRBV4-2; clone size: -; J gene: TRBJ2-1; D gene: -; CDR3 DNA: TGTGCCAGCAGCCAAGAACAAAGGTCCAGCTCCCACAATGAGCAGTTCTTC; CDR3 protein: CASSQEQRSSSHNEQFF
V gene: TRBV10-3; clone size: -; J gene: TRBJ2-7; D gene: TRBD2; CDR3 DNA: TGTGCTTCAGATGGGGGGGAAGGTTACGACGAGCAGTACTTC; CDR3 protein: CASDGGEGYDEQYF
V gene: TRBV29-1; clone size: -; J gene: TRBJ1-2; D gene: TRBD1; CDR3 DNA: TGCAGCGTTATAGGACAGGGGAGGTATGGCTACACCTTC; CDR3 protein: CSVIGQGRYGYTF
V gene: TRBV20-1; clone size: -; J gene: TRBJ2-7; D gene: TRBD2; CDR3 DNA: TGCAGTGCTAAGGTCCCCGCGGGAGGCTACGAGCAGTACTTC; CDR3 protein: CSAKVPAGGYEQYF
V gene: TRBV7-2; clone size: -; J gene: TRBJ2-7; D gene: TRBD2; CDR3 DNA: TGTGCCAGCAGCAACCGAGCGGGAGGGCCCTACGAGCAGTACTTC; CDR3 protein: CASSNRAGGPYEQYF
V gene: TRBV5-1; clone size: -; J gene: TRBJ2-3; D gene: -; CDR3 DNA: TGCGCCAGCAGCTTGGGGGCTGCCACAGATACACAGTATTTT; CDR3 protein: CASSLGAATDTQYF